The sequence of this TCR beta chain was determined in a study of blood T cell repertoires in COVID-19. Study background: Researchers got acute and convalescent COVID-19 samples from the United States, Italy and Spain.

Per the study methods: From reference gene primer amplification, estimates of nucleated cell counts were derived. The repertoire was sequenced with immunoSEQ multiplex PCR; TCRdb's copy has only in-frame clones and lacks some. The D gene and trimming were derived from the DNA, and the V and J assignments and clone size from that table. The table has around 260,000 clones, 88% seen once; the top ten hold around 0.7%. The germline CDR1 and CDR2 sequences are ENHRY and SYGVKD. V lost 4 bases and J lost 8; bases outside the gene matches: 5. The CDR3 has 14 amino acids. This sequence joins TRBV10-3 and TRBJ2-1; 10 bases agree with TRBD2. The specimen sequenced was peripheral blood. This TCR came from a human donor in a cohort sampled during active COVID-19. CDR3 DNA: TGTGCCATCAGTGGCCAGGGGACTAGCGATGAGCAGTTCTTC. Protein product: CAISGQGTSDEQFF.